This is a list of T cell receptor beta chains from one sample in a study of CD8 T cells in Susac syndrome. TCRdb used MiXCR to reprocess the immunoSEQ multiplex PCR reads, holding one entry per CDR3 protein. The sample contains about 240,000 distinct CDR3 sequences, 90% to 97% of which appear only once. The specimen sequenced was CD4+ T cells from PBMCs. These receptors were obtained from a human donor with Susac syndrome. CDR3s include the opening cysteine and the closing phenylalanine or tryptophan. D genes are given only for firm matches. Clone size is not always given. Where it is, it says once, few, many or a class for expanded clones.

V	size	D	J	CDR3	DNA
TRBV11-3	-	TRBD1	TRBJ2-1	CASVDRAFSSYNEQFF	TGTGCCAGCGTCGACAGGGCCTTTAGCTCCTACAATGAGCAGTTCTTC
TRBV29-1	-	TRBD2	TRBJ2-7	CSVVTSGRYEQYF	TGCAGCGTTGTAACTAGCGGGCGGTACGAGCAGTACTTC
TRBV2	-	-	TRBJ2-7	CASTVSSYEQYF	TGTGCCAGCACGGTCAGCTCCTACGAGCAGTACTTC
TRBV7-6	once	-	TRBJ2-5	CASSLGGGGPRQETQYF	TGTGCCAGCAGCTTAGGAGGGGGAGGGCCTAGACAAGAGACCCAGTACTTC
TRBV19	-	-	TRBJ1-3	CASKADRNTIYF	TGTGCCAGTAAAGCGGACAGAAACACCATATATTTT
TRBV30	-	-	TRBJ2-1	CAWSVAGKTNEQFF	TGTGCCTGGAGTGTCGCGGGAAAAACCAATGAGCAGTTCTTC
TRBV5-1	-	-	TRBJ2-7	CASRPQGVGYEQYF	TGCGCCAGCAGGCCGCAGGGAGTCGGTTACGAGCAGTACTTC
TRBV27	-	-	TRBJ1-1	CASSLSPRSTEAFF	TGTGCCAGCAGTTTATCCCCTAGGAGCACTGAAGCTTTCTTT
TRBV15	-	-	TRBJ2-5	CATSRDLRETQYF	TGTGCCACCAGCAGAGATCTACGGGAGACCCAGTACTTC
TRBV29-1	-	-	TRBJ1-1	CSVAMPQGSSGEAFF	TGCAGCGTTGCAATGCCACAGGGATCGTCCGGTGAAGCTTTCTTT
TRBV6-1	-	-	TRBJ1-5	CASGTRQPGGNQPQHF	TGTGCCAGCGGAACCAGACAGCCTGGAGGCAATCAGCCCCAGCATTTT
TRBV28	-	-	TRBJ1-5	CASGVRGIWGNQPQHF	TGTGCCAGCGGAGTCCGGGGCATCTGGGGGAATCAGCCCCAGCATTTT